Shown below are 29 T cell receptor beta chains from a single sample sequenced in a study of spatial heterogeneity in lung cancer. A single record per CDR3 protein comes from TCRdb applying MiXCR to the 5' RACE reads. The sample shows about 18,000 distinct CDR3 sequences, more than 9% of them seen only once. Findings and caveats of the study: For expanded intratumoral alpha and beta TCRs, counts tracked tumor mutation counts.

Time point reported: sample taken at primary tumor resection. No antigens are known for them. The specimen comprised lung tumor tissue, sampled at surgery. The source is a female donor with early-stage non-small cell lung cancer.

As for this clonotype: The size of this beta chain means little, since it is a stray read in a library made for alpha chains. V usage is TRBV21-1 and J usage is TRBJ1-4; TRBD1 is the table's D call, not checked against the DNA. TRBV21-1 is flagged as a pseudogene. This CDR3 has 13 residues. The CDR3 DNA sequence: TGTGCCAGCAGGGACGGGGACAATGAAAAACTGTTTTTT. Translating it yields CASRDGDNEKLFF.

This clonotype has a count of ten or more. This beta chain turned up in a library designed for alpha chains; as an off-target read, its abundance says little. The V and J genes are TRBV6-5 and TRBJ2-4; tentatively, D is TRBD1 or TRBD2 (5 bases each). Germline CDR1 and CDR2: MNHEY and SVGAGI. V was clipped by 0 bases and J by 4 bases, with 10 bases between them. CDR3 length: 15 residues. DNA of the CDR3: TGTGCCAGCAGTTACTCGCAGGGAGTAAAAAACATTCAGTACTTC. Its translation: CASSYSQGVKNIQYF.

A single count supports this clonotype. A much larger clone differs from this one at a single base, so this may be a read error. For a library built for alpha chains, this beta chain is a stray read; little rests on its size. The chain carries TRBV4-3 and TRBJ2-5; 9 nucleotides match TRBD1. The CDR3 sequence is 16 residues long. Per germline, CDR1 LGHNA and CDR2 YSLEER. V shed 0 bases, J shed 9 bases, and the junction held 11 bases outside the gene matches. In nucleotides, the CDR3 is TGCGCCAGCAGCCAAGATGGGGGACAGGGCGGCGAGTCCCAGTACTTC. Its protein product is CASSQDGGQGGESQYF.

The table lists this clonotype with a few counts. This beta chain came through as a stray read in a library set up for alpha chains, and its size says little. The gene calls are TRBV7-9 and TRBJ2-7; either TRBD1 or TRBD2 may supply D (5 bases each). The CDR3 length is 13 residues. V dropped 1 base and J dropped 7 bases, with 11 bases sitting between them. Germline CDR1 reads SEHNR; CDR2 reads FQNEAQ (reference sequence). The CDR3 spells CASSLGSREEQYF. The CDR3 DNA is TGTGCCAGCAGCTTAGGGAGCAGGGAGGAGCAGTACTTC.

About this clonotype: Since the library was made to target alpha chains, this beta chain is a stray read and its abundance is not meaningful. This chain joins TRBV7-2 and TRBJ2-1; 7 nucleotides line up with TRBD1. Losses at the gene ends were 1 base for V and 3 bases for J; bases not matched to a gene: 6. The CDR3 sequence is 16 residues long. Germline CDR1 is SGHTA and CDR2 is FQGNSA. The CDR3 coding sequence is TGTGCCAGCAGCTTAGTCGGGACAGCCAACTACAATGAGCAGTTCTTC. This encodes CASSLVGTANYNEQFF.

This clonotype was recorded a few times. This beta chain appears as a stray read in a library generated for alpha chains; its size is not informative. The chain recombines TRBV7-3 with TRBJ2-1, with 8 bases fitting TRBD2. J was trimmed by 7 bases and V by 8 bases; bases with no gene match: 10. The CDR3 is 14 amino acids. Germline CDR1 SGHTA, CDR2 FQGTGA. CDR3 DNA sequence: TGTGCCAGCTCCTCGGGGGGGCGAGAAAATGAGCAGTTCTTC. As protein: CASSSGGRENEQFF.

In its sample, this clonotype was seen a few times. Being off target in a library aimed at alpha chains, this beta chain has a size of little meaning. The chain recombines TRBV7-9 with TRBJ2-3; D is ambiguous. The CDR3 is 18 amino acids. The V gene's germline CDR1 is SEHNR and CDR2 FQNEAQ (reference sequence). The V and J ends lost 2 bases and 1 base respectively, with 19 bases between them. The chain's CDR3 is CASSLPPWADARTDTQYF. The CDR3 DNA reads TGTGCCAGCAGCTTACCCCCTTGGGCGGACGCACGCACAGATACGCAGTATTTT.

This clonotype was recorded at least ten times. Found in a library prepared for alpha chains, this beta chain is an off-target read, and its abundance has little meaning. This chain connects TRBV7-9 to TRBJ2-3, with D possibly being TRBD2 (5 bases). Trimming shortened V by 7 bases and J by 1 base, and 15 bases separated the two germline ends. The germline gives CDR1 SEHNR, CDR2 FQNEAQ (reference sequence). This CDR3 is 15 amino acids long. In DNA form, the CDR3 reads TGTGCCAGCACCCCTCGGGGTGACCGCACAGATACGCAGTATTTT. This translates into CASTPRGDRTDTQYF. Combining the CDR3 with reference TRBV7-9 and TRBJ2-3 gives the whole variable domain DTGVSQNPRHKITKRGQNVTFRCDPISEHNRLYWYRQTLGQGPEFLTYFQNEAQLEKSRLLSDRFSAERPKGSFSTLEIQRTEQGDSAMYLCASTPRGDRTDTQYFGPGTRLTVL.

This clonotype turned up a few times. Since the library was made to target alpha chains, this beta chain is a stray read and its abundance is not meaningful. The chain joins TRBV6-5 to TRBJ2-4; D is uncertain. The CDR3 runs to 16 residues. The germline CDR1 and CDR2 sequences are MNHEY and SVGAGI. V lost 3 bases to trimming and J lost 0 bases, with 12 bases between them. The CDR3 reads CASSYLAVGAKNIQYF. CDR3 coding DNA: TGTGCCAGCAGTTATCTGGCGGTTGGAGCCAAAAACATTCAGTACTTC.

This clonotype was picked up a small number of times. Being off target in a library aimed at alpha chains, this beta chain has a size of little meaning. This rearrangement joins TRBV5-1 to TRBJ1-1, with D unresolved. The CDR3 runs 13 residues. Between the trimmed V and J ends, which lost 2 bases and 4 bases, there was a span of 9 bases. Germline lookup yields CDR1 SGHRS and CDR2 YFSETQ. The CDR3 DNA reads TGCGCCAGCAGCTTCGACTTGGTCACTGAAGCTTTCTTT. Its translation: CASSFDLVTEAFF.

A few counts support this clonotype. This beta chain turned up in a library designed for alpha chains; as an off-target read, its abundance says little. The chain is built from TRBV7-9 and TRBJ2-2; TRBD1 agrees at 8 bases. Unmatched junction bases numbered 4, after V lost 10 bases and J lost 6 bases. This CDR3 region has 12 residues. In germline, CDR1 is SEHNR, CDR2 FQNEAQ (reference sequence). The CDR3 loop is CATGQGPGELFF. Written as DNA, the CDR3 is TGTGCCACCGGACAGGGACCCGGGGAGCTGTTTTTT.

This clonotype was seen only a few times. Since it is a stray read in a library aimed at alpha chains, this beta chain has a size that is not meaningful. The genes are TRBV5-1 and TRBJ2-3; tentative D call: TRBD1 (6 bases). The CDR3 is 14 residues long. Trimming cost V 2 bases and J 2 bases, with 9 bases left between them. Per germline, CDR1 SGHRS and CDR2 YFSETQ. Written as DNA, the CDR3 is TGCGCCAGCAGCTTCCCAGGGGCCACAGATACGCAGTATTTT. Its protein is CASSFPGATDTQYF.

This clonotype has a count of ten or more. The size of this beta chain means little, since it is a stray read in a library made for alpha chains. This CDR3 reads CASSFGGQANYGYTF. The CDR3, as DNA: TGTGCCAGCAGTTTCGGGGGACAAGCTAACTATGGCTACACCTTC. The chain recombines TRBV28 with TRBJ1-2; D might be TRBD1 (6 bases). The CDR3 contains 15 residues. Trimming stripped 3 bases from V and 0 bases from J, with 11 bases between. Germline CDR1 and CDR2: MDHEN and SYDVKM.

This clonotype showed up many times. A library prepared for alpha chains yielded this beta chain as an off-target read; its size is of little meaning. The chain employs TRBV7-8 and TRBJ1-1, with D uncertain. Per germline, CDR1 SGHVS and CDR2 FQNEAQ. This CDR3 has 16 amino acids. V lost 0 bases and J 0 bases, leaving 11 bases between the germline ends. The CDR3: CASSLAAKDLNTEAFF. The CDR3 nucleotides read TGTGCCAGCAGCTTAGCCGCAAAGGACCTGAACACTGAAGCTTTCTTT.

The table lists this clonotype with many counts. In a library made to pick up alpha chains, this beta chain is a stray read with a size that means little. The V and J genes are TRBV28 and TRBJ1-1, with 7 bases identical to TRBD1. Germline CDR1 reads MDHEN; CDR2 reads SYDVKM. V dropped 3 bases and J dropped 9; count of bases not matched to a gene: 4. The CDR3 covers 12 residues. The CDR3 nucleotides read TGTGCCAGCAGTTTGGGACAGACAAAAGCTTTCTTT. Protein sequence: CASSLGQTKAFF.

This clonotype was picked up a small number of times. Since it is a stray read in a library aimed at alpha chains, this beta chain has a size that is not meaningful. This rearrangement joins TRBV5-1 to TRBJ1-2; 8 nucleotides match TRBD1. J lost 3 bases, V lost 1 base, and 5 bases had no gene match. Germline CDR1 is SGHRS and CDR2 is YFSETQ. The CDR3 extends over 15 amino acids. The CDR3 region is CASSLTGTGDYGYTF. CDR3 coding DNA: TGCGCCAGCAGCTTGACCGGGACAGGAGACTATGGCTACACCTTC.

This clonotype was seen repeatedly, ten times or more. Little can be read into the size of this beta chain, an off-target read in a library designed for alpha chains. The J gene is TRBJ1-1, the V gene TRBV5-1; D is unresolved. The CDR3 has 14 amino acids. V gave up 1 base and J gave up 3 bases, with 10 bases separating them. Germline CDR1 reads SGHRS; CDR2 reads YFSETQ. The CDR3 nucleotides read TGCGCCAGCAGCTTGTCAAACACTTACACTGAAGCTTTCTTT. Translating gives CASSLSNTYTEAFF.

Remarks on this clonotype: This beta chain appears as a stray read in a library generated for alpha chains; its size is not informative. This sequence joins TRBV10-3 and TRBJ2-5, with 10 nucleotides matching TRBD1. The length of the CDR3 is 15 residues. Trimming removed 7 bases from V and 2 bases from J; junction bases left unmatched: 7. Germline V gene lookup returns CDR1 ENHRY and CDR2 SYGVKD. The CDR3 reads CAINSGQGGQETQYF. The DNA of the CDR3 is TGTGCCATCAACTCAGGACAGGGGGGACAAGAGACCCAGTACTTC.

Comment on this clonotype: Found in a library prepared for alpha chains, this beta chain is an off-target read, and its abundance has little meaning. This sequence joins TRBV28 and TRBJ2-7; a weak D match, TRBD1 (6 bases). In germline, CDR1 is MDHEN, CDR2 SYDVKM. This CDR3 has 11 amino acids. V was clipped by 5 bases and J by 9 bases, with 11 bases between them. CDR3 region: CASSNRVAQYF. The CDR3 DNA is TGTGCCAGCAGTAACAGGGTGGCGCAGTACTTC.

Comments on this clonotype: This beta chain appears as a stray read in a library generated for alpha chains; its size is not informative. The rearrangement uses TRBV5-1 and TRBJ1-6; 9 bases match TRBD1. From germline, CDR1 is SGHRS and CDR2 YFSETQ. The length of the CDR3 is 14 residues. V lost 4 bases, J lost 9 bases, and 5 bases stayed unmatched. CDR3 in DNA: TGCGCCAGCAGCCTAGGACAGGGGCGTTCACCCCTCCACTTT. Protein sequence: CASSLGQGRSPLHF. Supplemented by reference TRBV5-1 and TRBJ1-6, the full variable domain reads KAGVTQTPRYLIKTRGQQVTLSCSPISGHRSVSWYQQTPGQGLQFLFEYFSETQRNKGNFPGRFSGRQFSNSRSEMNVSTLELGDSALYLCASSLGQGRSPLHFGNGTRLTVT.

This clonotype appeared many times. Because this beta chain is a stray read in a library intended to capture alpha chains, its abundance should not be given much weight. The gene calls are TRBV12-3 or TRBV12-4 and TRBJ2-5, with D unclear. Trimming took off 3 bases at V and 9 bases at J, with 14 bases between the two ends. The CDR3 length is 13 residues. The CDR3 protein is CASSLGTPRAQYF. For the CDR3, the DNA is TGTGCCAGCAGTTTGGGCACCCCAAGGGCCCAGTACTTC.

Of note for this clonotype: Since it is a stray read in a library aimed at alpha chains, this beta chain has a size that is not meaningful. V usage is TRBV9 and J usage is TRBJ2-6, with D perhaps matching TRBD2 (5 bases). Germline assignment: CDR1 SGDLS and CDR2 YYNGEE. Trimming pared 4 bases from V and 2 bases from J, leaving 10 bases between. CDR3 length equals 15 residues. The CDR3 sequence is CASSRLAAGANVLTF. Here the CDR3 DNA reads TGTGCCAGCAGCCGCCTAGCCGCTGGGGCCAACGTCCTGACTTTC. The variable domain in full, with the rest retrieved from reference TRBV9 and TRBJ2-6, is DSGVTQTPKHLITATGQRVTLRCSPRSGDLSVYWYQQSLDQGLQFLIQYYNGEERAKGNILERFSAQQFPDLHSELNLSSLELGDSALYFCASSRLAAGANVLTFGAGSRLTVL.

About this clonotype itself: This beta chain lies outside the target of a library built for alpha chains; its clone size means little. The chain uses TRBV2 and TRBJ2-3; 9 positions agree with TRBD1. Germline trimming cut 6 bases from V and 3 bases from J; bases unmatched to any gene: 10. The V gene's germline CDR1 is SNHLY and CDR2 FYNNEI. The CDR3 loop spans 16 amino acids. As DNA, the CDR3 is TGTGCCAGCAGAGATTTTCCGGGACAGGGTACAGATACGCAGTATTTT. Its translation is CASRDFPGQGTDTQYF.

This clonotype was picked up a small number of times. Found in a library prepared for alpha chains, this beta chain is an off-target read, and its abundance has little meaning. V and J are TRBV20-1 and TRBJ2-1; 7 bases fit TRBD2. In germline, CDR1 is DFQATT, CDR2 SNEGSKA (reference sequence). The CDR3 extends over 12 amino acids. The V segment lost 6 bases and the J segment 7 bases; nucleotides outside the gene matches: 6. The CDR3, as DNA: TGCAGTGCCTCGCTAGCGGTAAATGAGCAGTTCTTC. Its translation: CSASLAVNEQFF.

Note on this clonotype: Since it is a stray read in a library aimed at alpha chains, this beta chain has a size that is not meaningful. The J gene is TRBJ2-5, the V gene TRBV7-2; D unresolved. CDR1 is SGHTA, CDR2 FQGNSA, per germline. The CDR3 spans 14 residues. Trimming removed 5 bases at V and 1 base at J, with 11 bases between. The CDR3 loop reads CASSPDMGQETQYF. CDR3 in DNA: TGTGCCAGCAGCCCCGATATGGGCCAAGAGACCCAGTACTTC.

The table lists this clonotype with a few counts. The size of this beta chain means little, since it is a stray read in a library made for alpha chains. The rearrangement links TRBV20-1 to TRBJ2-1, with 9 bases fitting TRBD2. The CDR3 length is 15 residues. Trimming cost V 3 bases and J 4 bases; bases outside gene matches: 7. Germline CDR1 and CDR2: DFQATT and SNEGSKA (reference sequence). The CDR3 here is CSASPTSGGYNEQFF. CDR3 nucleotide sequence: TGCAGTGCTAGTCCCACCAGCGGGGGGTACAATGAGCAGTTCTTC.

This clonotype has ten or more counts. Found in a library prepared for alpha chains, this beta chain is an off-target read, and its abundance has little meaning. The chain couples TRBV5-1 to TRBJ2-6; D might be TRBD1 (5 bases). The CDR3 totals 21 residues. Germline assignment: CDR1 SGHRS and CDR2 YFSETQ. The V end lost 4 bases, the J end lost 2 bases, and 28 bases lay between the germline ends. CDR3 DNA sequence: TGCGCCAGCAGCCATCGTACGGCAGGGTCATCCAAGCAAGCTGGGGCCAACGTCCTGACTTTC. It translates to CASSHRTAGSSKQAGANVLTF.

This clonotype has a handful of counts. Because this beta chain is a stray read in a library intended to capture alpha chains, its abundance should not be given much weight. CDR3 nucleotide sequence: TGTGCCATCAGCGCTGGGACTTCGTACGAGACCCAGTACTTC. Amino acids: CAISAGTSYETQYF. The gene calls are TRBV10-3 and TRBJ2-5; perhaps TRBD2 as D (6 bases). Germline V CDR1 and CDR2: ENHRY, SYGVKD. V was cut by 6 bases and J by 5 bases, with 16 bases left in between. The CDR3 loop spans 14 amino acids.

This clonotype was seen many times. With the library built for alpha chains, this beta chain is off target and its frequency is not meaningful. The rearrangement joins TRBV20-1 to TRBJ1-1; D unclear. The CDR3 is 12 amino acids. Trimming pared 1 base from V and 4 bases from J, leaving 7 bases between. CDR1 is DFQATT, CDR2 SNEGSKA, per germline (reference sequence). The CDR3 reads CSARVGSTEAFF. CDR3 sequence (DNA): TGCAGTGCTAGAGTCGGCAGCACTGAAGCTTTCTTT.